The 8 T cell receptor beta chains listed next were all sequenced from one sample in a study of cytomegalovirus exposure and HLA in healthy donors. Primers for the PCR totalled 60 Vbeta and 13 Jbeta. Sequencing used immunoSEQ multiplex PCR; TCRdb keeps in-frame clones, though not all of them. There are about 110,000 clones in the sample; about 80% occur only once, and about 2.2% lies in the top ten. Source material: PBMCs. These receptor sequences come from a man younger than 45 in good health and CMV-seronegative.

This sequence joins TRBV7-9 and TRBJ1-5, with TRBD1 as a possible D gene (5 bases). V was clipped by 7 bases and J by 3 bases, with 16 bases between them. This CDR3 comprises 15 residues. CDR1 is SEHNR, CDR2 FQNEAQ, per germline (reference sequence). This CDR3 is CASTDQTGYNQPQHF. CDR3 DNA sequence: TGTGCCAGCACCGATCAAACAGGCTACAATCAGCCCCAGCATTTT.

The J gene is TRBJ2-7, the V gene TRBV4-1; TRBD1 agrees at 8 bases. The CDR3 has 16 amino acids. CDR1 and CDR2 (germline): MGHRA, YSYEKL. The V segment lost 0 bases and the J segment 1 base; nucleotides outside the gene matches: 5. The CDR3 DNA reads TGCGCCAGCAGCCAAGAAGGACAGGGACATTCCTACGAGCAGTACTTC. Encoded protein: CASSQEGQGHSYEQYF.

The chain couples TRBV19 to TRBJ2-7, with TRBD1 as a possible D gene (6 bases). This CDR3 region has 12 residues. The V end lost 5 bases, the J end lost 4 bases, and 9 bases lay between the germline ends. The germline V gene encodes CDR1 LNHDA and CDR2 SQIVND (reference sequence). The chain's CDR3 is CASSPQGYEQYF. CDR3 sequence (DNA): TGTGCCAGTAGTCCACAGGGATACGAGCAGTACTTC.

The chain couples TRBV6-6 to TRBJ1-4; 10 bases fit TRBD1. Unmatched junction bases numbered 5, after V lost 1 base and J lost 6 bases. The CDR3 extends over 16 amino acids. Germline CDR1 MNHNY, CDR2 SVGAGI (reference sequence). The CDR3 coding sequence is TGTGCCAGCAGTTACTTACCGGGGACAGGGGATGAAAAACTGTTTTTT. Its protein is CASSYLPGTGDEKLFF.

In this sample, this clone turned up once. The chain couples TRBV7-6 to TRBJ2-3; D is undetermined. CDR1 and CDR2 from the germline V gene are SGHVS and FNYEAQ. V gave up 5 bases and J gave up 4 bases, with 13 bases separating them. The CDR3 has 14 amino acids. The CDR3 here is CASSPAQWPDTQYF. In nucleotides, the CDR3 is TGTGCCAGCAGCCCCGCTCAGTGGCCAGATACGCAGTATTTT.

V usage is TRBV5-1 and J usage is TRBJ1-5, with TRBD1 matching 7 bases. The CDR3 runs 14 residues. Germline V gene sequence: CDR1 SGHRS, CDR2 YFSETQ. J was trimmed by 2 bases and V by 5 bases; bases with no gene match: 4. In DNA form, the CDR3 reads TGCGCCAGCAGACCCACAGGGGGCAATCAGCCCCAGCATTTT. It encodes CASRPTGGNQPQHF.

J is TRBJ2-7 and V is TRBV19; the match to TRBD1 covers 8 bases. Germline CDR1 and CDR2: LNHDA and SQIVND (reference sequence). CDR3 size: 14 residues. The J segment lost 2 bases and the V segment lost 5 bases, leaving 5 bases of the junction unmatched. This CDR3 is CASSHGTGPYEQYF. CDR3 nucleotides: TGTGCCAGTAGTCACGGGACAGGCCCCTACGAGCAGTACTTC.

The chain recombines TRBV5-1 with TRBJ2-5; D possibly corresponds to TRBD2 (5 bases). The CDR3 contains 13 residues. V lost 2 bases to trimming and J lost 4 bases, with 9 bases between them. CDR1 and CDR2 from the germline V gene are SGHRS and YFSETQ. CDR3 region: CASSFRGGETQYF. The DNA of the CDR3 is TGCGCCAGCAGCTTCCGAGGAGGAGAGACCCAGTACTTC.